Included here is one TCR beta chain sequence, with context. Its specificity is not known. The data were taken from a study of T-cell memory formation after mild COVID-19. Looked up from germline, CDR1 is MDHEN and CDR2 is SYDVKM. The CDR3 has 20 amino acids. Trimming removed 3 bases from V and 0 bases from J; junction bases left unmatched: 13. MiXCR was run by TCRdb on the 5' RACE reads, yielding one entry per CDR3 protein. Among about 360,000 distinct CDR3 sequences listed, over 10% were seen once. Study outcomes and limitations: Clones which contracted sat mainly in CM and EM if CD4+, and in EMRA if CD8+.

The chain recombines TRBV28 with TRBJ2-7; 14 nucleotides match TRBD2. Sequenced material: PBMCs or a T cell subset sorted from them (not recorded which). This TCR came from a man younger than 35 who had mild COVID-19 (a few samples of this study predate the infection). Cell type and time point are not known. CDR3 nucleotide sequence: TGTGCCAGCAGTTTGGGGTCGCGACTAGCGGGGGGGACGCCCTCCTACGAGCAGTACGTC. It is translated as CASSLGSRLAGGTPSYEQYV.